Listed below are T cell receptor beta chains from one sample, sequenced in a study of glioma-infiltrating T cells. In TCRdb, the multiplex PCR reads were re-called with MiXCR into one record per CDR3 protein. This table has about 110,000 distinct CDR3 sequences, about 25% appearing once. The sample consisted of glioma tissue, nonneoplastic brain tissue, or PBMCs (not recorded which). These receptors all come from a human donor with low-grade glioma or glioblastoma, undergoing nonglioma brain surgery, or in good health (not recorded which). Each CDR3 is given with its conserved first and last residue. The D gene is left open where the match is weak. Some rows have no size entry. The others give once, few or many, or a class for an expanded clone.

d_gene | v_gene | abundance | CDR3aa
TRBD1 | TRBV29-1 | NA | CSVTTGAPLTVELFF
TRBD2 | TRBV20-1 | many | CSARPTSGLLGYEQYF
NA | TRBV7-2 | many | CASSRVKGAYEQYF
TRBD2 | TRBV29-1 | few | CSVGGTSGSTDTQYF
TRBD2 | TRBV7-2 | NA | CASFGAGGPIPYEQYF
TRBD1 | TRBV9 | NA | CASSVGDRDYNEQFF
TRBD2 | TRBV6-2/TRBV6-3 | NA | CSSARGASGDETQYF
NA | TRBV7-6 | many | CASSLAAGETQYF
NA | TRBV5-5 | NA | CASSLQLFSQPQHF
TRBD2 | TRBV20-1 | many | CSAVRAAGDPQDEQYF
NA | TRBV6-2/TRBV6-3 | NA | CVSSYSNLLSETQYF
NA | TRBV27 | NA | CASGSSSGSYHNSPLHF
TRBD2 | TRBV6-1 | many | CASSSIAGDGNEQFF
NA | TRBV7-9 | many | CASSPQGGQGDTQYF
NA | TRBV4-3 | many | CASSHLGLQNEQFF
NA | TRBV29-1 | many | CSVPTGSSGNTIYF
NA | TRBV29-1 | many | CSVGLWMNTEAFF
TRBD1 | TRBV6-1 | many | CASSDGQAKGTQYF
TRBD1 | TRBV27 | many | CVSGDRDSYNSPLHF
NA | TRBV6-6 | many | CASSYPEQPQHF
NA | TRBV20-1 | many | CSARDPVAGETQYF
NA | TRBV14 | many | CASSYRARDTEAFF
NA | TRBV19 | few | CASSTSIRRTRPYNEQFF
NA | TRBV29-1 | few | CSVDQAGNF
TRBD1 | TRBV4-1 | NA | CASSLTASQGAETQYF
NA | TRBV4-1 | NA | CASSQEPYEQNF
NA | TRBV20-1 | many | CSARLRDADNSPLHF
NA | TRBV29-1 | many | CSVLTLTGEGQPQHF
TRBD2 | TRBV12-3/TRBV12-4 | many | CASSSPSGYEQYF
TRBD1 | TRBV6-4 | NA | CASSAHLGQGTDTQYF
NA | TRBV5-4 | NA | CASTPQSGTDTQYF
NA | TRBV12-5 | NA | CATSSVGLQETQYF
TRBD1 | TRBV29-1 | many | CSVRDRGIGSPLHF
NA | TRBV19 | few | CASSNVWGSTDTQYF
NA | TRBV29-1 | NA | CSDIRPGGTQDGYEQYF
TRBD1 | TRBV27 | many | CASSPGQGSALRETQYF
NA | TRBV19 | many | CASSITVGDAYTDTQYF
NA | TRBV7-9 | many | CASSERDIGEQYF
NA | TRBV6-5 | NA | CSSAWRQINEHFF
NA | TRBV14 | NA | CASSQGPETQYF
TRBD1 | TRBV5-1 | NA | CASSLRGTGMIGYTF
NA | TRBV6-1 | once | CASLRPARVYTGELFF
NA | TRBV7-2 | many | CASSSVARDEQYF
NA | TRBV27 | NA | CASSGRGAYTEAFF
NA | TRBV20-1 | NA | CSASGPQQNTEAFF
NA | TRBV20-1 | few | CSARRGVHAYGQFF
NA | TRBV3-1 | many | CASSQGRAEEAFF
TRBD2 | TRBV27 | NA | CASSPMGGTSGRNEQFF
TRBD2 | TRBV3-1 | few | CASSQDPASGRAQYF
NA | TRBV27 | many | CASSLRSPSYEQYF
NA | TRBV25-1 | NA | CAGSEAKMDKVEKLFF